This paragraph covers one T cell receptor (beta chain) sequence. V was pared by 6 bases and J by 6 bases, with 7 bases of the junction left unmatched. CDR3 size: 13 residues. Germline CDR1 SGHNT, CDR2 YYREEE (reference sequence). These data originate in a study of blood T cell repertoires in COVID-19. Overall study: From T cells, B-cell-depleted T cells, or PBMCs came the material, which was cDNA or gDNA.

Generated by immunoSEQ multiplex PCR, the TCRdb table keeps only in-frame clones and is missing some. The table records tens of thousands of clones, 84% of them present only once. The TCR was taken from a human donor in a cohort sampled during active COVID-19. Sequencing was done on a sample of peripheral blood. V is TRBV5-4 and J is TRBJ2-7; 9 positions match TRBD2. CDR3 nucleotides: TGTGCCAGCATGGGCGGGAGGGCCGGCGAGCAGTACTTC. Its translation is CASMGGRAGEQYF.